These 13 T cell receptor beta chains were all obtained from the same sample, sequenced in a study of early T cells in non-severe SARS-CoV-2 infection. TCRdb re-called the 5' RACE reads through MiXCR, storing one row per CDR3 protein. The profile shows tens of thousands of distinct CDR3 sequences, around 5.4% of them singletons. What was sequenced was whole blood. The receptor source for this set is an adult who was a healthcare worker with PCR-confirmed SARS-CoV-2 infection or an uninfected control (not recorded which).

This clonotype was counted at least ten times. The CDR3: CAGQGASYEQYF. Written as DNA, the CDR3 is TGTGCCGGACAGGGGGCCTCCTACGAGCAGTACTTC. J is TRBJ2-7 and V is TRBV2; 11 bases are a match to TRBD1. CDR1 is SNHLY, CDR2 FYNNEI, per germline. The CDR3 has 12 amino acids. V shed 11 bases and J 0 bases; nucleotides not matched to a gene: 0.

This clonotype has a count of ten or more. CDR3 loop: CASSRGQGLSGANVLTF. CDR3 DNA: TGTGCCAGTAGTCGAGGACAGGGGCTCTCTGGGGCCAACGTCCTGACTTTC. The chain carries TRBV19 and TRBJ2-6; TRBD1 matches 9 bases. The CDR3 covers 17 residues. The germline V gene has CDR1 LNHDA and CDR2 SQIVND (reference sequence). The V segment lost 5 bases and the J segment 0 bases; nucleotides outside the gene matches: 5. Looking up the rest from reference TRBV19 and TRBJ2-6 gives the full variable domain: DGGITQSPKYLFRKEGQNVTLSCEQNLNHDAMYWYRQDPGQGLRLIYYSQIVNDFQKGDIAEGYSVSREKKESFPLTVTSAQKNPTAFYLCASSRGQGLSGANVLTFGAGSRLTVL.

This clonotype was detected ten times or more. The CDR3 DNA reads TGCAGTGCTTCCCAGACCGGGGTGGGGTCACCCCTCCACTTT. This encodes CSASQTGVGSPLHF. The V call is TRBV20-1, the J call TRBJ1-6; unclear D gene. Looked up from germline, CDR1 is DFQATT and CDR2 is SNEGSKA (reference sequence). With 5 bases removed from V and 10 bases from J, the gap between germline ends came to 18 bases. CDR3 size: 14 residues.

In the case of this clonotype: One base away lies a much larger clone, so this may be a sequencing read error. The chain has TRBV20-1 and TRBJ1-1, with D uncertain. Germline CDR1 DFQATT, CDR2 SNEGSKA (reference sequence). Trimming stripped 5 bases from V and 8 bases from J, with 18 bases between. The CDR3 runs to 13 residues. For the CDR3, the DNA is TGCAGTGCTTCGACGACACGAATTATAGAAGCTTTCTTT. It encodes CSASTTRIIEAFF.

V gene TRBV15 combines with J gene TRBJ2-1, with D tentatively TRBD1 (6 bases). V lost 4 bases and J 4 bases, leaving 14 bases between the germline ends. The CDR3 runs to 15 residues. Looked up from germline, CDR1 is LNHNV and CDR2 is YYDKDF (reference sequence). The CDR3 reads CATSIQTGTYNEQFF. The CDR3 DNA is TGTGCCACCAGCATCCAGACAGGAACTTACAATGAGCAGTTCTTC.

The CDR3 spells CASSSALSAGELFF. The CDR3 DNA is TGCGCCAGCAGCTCTGCACTATCGGCCGGGGAGCTGTTTTTT. The V call is TRBV5-1, the J call TRBJ2-2, with unresolved D. The CDR3 has 14 amino acids. V shed 3 bases and J shed 6 bases, with 12 bases lying between them. Germline CDR1 SGHRS, CDR2 YFSETQ.

This clonotype was counted at least ten times. The chain joins TRBV3-1 to TRBJ2-2; D is possibly TRBD1 or TRBD2 (5 bases each). The V end lost 4 bases, the J end lost 6 bases, and 21 bases lay between the germline ends. This CDR3 region has 17 residues. Germline lookup yields CDR1 LGHDT and CDR2 YNNKEL (reference sequence). The CDR3 sequence is CASSPLNTGTTAGELFF. Written as DNA, the CDR3 is TGTGCCAGCAGCCCCTTGAACACCGGGACGACTGCCGGGGAGCTGTTTTTT. The complete variable domain, with remaining parts taken from reference TRBV3-1 and TRBJ2-2, reads DTAVSQTPKYLVTQMGNDKSIKCEQNLGHDTMYWYKQDSKKFLKIMFSYNNKELIINETVPNRFSPKSPDKAHLNLHINSLELGDSAVYFCASSPLNTGTTAGELFFGEGSRLTVL.

This clonotype was observed at least ten times. This chain links TRBV15 with TRBJ1-3; no clear D. The CDR3 spans 15 residues. Germline values: CDR1 LNHNV, CDR2 YYDKDF (reference sequence). Trimming left V 8 bases short and J 0 bases short, with 14 bases between. Here the CDR3 reads CATVAHGYSGNTIYF. The CDR3 nucleotides are TGTGCCACCGTCGCCCACGGCTACTCTGGAAACACCATATATTTT.

This clonotype was counted ten times or more. This CDR3 reads CASTQPGDSGNTIYF. The DNA for the CDR3 is TGTGCCAGCACCCAACCAGGGGACTCTGGAAACACCATATATTTT. The chain combines TRBV6-5 with TRBJ1-3; D possibly corresponds to TRBD1 (6 bases). Trimming took 7 bases from V and 0 from J, leaving 13 bases between them. The germline CDR1 and CDR2 sequences are MNHEY and SVGAGI. CDR3 length: 15 residues.

V gene TRBV10-3 combines with J gene TRBJ1-2; D remains ambiguous. Germline CDR1 is ENHRY and CDR2 is SYGVKD. V was trimmed by 6 bases and J by 6 bases, leaving 20 bases between them. The CDR3 runs 15 residues. CDR3 DNA: TGTGCCATCAGCACTCCGGGAGAAATTGGGGATGGCTACACCTTC. Amino acids: CAISTPGEIGDGYTF.

A few counts support this clonotype. One junction end disagrees with the germline gene, perhaps due to a read error. The chain carries TRBV9 and TRBJ2-2; 7 nucleotides align to TRBD1. The germline CDR1 and CDR2 sequences are SGDLS and YYNGEE. The CDR3 runs to 16 residues. The CDR3 nucleotides are TGTGCCAGCAGCGCGTTCCCCGACAGGGTTGTCGGGGAACTGTTTTTT. Translated, it gives CASSAFPDRVVGELFF.

Ten or more counts support this clonotype. V gene TRBV11-3 combines with J gene TRBJ2-1; 7 bases are shared with TRBD1. From germline, CDR1 is SGHNT and CDR2 YENEEA. V shed 2 bases, J shed 9 bases, and the junction held 4 bases outside the gene matches. The CDR3 spans 13 residues. The CDR3 is CASSLNRGGEQFF. The CDR3, as DNA: TGTGCCAGCAGCTTAAACAGGGGCGGTGAGCAGTTCTTC.

This clonotype was recorded at least ten times. V usage is TRBV12-3 or TRBV12-4 and J usage is TRBJ1-2; D ambiguous. The CDR3 loop spans 14 amino acids. Trimming removed 1 base from V and 3 bases from J, with 9 bases in between. In nucleotides, the CDR3 is TGTGCCAGCAGTTTAGTGTCCGTCGACTATGGCTACACCTTC. Its protein product is CASSLVSVDYGYTF.